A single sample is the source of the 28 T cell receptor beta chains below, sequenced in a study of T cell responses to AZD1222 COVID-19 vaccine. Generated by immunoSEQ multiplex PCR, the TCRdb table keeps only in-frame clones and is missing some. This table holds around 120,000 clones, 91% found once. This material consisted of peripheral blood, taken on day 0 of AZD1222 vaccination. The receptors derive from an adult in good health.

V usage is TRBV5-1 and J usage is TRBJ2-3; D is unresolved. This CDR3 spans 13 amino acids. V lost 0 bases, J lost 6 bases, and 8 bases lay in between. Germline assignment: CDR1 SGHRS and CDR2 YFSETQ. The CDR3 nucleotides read TGCGCCAGCAGCTTGGAACCCCAGGATACGCAGTATTTT. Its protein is CASSLEPQDTQYF.

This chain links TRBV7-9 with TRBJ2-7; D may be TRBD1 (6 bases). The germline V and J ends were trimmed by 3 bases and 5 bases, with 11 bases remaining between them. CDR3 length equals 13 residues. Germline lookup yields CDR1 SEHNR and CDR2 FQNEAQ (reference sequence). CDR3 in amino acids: CASSLQGPNEQYF. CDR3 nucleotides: TGTGCCAGCAGCTTGCAGGGGCCCAACGAGCAGTACTTC.

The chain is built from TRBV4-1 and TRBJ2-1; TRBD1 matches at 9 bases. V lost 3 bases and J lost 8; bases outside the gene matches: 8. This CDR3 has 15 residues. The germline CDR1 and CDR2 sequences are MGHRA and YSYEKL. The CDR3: CASSHPGTGKYEQFF. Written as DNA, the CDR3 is TGCGCCAGCAGCCATCCCGGGACAGGGAAGTATGAGCAGTTCTTC.

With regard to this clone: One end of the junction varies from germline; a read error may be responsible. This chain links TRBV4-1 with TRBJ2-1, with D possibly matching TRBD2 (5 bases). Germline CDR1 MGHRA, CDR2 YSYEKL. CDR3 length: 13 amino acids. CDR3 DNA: TGCGCCAGCAGCCAAGATGGCTACGGACTCCAGATCTTC. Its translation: CASSQDGYGLQIF.

CDR3 in amino acids: CASSLLTSGSPNQPQHF. The DNA of the CDR3 is TGTGCCAGCAGTTTATTGACCTCGGGGAGCCCCAATCAGCCCCAGCATTTT. The rearrangement uses TRBV28 and TRBJ1-5, with D unclear. Germline-derived CDR1 and CDR2 are MDHEN and SYDVKM. The CDR3 length is 17 residues. The V and J ends lost 1 base and 3 bases respectively, with 16 bases between them.

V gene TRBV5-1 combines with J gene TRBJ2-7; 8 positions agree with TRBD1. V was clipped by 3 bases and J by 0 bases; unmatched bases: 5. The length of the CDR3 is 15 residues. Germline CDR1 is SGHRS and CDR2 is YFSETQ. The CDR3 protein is CASSWMTGVSYEQYF. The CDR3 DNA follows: TGCGCCAGCAGCTGGATGACAGGGGTCTCCTACGAGCAGTACTTC.

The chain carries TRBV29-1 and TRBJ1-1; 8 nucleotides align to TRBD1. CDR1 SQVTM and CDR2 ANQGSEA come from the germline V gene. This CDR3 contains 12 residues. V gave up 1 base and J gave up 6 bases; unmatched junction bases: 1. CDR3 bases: TGCAGCGTTGAAGGGGACAGGCCTGAAGCTTTCTTT. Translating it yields CSVEGDRPEAFF.

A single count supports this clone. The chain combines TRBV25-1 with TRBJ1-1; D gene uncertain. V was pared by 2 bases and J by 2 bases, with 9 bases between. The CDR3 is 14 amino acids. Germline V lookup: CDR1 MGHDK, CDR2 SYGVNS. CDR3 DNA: TGTGCCAGCAGTGAACCCCATCATAACACTGAAGCTTTCTTT. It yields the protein CASSEPHHNTEAFF.

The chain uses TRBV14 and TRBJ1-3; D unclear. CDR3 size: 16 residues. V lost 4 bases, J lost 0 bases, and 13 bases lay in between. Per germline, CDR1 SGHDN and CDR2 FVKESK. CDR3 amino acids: CASSRSDILSGNTIYF. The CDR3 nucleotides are TGTGCCAGCAGCCGGTCAGACATCCTCTCTGGAAACACCATATATTTT.

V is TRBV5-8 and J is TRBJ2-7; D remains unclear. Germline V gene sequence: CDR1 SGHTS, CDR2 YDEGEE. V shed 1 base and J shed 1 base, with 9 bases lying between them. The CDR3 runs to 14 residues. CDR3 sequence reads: CASSLYTASYEQYF. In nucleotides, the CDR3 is TGTGCCAGCAGCTTGTATACAGCATCCTACGAGCAGTACTTC.

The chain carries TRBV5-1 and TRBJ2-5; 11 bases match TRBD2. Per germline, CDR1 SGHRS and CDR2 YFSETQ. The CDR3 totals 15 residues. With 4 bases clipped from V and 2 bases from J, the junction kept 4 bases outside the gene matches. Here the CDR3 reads CASSPGTSGQETQYF. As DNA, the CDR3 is TGCGCCAGCAGCCCCGGGACTAGCGGACAAGAGACCCAGTACTTC.

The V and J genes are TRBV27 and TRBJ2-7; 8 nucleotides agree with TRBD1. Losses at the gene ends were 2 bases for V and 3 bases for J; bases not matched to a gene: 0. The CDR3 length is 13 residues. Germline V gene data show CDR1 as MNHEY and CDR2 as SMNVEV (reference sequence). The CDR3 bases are TGTGCCAGCAGTTTAACAGGGGGCTACGAGCAGTACTTC. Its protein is CASSLTGGYEQYF.

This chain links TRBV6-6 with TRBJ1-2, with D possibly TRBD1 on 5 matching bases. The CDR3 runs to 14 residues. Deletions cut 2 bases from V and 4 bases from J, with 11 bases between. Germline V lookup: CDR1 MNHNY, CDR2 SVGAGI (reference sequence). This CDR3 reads CASSYPAGTYGYTF. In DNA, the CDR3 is TGTGCCAGCAGTTACCCCGCAGGGACCTATGGCTACACCTTC.

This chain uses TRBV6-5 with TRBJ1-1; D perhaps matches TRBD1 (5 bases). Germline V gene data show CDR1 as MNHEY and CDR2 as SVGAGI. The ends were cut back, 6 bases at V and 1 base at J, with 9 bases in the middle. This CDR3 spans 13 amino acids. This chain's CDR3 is CASSGTANTEAFF. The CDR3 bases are TGTGCCAGCAGCGGGACGGCGAACACTGAAGCTTTCTTT.

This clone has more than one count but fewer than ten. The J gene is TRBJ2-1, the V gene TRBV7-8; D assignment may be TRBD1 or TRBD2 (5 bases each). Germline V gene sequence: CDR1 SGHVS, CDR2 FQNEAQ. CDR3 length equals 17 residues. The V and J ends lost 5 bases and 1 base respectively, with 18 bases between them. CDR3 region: CASSPVGTRSSYNEQFF. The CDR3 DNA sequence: TGTGCCAGCAGCCCCGTGGGGACCAGGTCTTCCTACAATGAGCAGTTCTTC.

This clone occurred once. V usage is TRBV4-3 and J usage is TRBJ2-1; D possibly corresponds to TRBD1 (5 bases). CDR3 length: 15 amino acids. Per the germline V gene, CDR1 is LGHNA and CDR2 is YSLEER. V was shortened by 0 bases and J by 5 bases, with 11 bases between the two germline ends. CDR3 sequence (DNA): TGCGCCAGCAGCCAAGATGGGGCAGGTCACAATGAGCAGTTCTTC. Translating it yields CASSQDGAGHNEQFF.

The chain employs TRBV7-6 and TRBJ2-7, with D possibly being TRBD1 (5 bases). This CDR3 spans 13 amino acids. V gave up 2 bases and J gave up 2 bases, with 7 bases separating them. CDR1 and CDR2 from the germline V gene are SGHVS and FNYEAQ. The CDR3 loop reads CASSLTGPYEQYF. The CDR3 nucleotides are TGTGCCAGCAGCTTAACAGGACCCTACGAGCAGTACTTC.

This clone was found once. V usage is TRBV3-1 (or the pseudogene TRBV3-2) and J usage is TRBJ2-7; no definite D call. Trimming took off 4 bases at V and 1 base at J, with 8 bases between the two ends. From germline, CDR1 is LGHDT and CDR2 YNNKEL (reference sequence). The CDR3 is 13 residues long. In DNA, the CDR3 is TGTGCCAGCAGCCGCGTGGGGTCCTACGAGCAGTACTTC. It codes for CASSRVGSYEQYF.

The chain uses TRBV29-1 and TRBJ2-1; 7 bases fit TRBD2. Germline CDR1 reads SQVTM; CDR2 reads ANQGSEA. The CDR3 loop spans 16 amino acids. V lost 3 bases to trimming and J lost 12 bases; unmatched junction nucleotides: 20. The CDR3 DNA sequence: TGCAGCGTTGACCCCCCGGGGAGGGGACCAATCGGTGGGCAGTTCTTC. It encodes CSVDPPGRGPIGGQFF.

Here the CDR3 DNA reads TGTGCTTATCCCGGGACAGGGAGTATGGCGCGGGGCTACACCTTC. It yields the protein CAYPGTGSMARGYTF. The chain recombines TRBV7-9 with TRBJ1-2; 9 nucleotides agree with TRBD1. This CDR3 spans 15 amino acids. Germline V gene sequence: CDR1 SEHNR, CDR2 FQNEAQ (reference sequence).

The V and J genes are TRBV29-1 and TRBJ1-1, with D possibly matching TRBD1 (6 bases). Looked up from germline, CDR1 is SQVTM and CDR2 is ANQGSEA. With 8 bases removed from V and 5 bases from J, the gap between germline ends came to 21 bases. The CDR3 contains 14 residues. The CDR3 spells CSTQNRAAGTEAFF. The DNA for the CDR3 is TGCAGCACTCAAAACAGGGCGGCGGGAACTGAAGCTTTCTTT.

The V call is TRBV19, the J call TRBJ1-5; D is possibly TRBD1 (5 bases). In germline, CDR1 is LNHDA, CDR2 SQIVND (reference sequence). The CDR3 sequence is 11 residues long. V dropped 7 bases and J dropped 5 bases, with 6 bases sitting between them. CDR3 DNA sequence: TGTGCCAGTATGGGGGATCAGCCCCAGCATTTT. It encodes CASMGDQPQHF.

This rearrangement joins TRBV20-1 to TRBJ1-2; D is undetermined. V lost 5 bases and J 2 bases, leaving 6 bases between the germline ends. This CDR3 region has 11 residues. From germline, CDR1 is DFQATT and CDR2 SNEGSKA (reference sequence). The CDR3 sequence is CSAQDNYGYTF. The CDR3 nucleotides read TGCAGTGCTCAGGACAACTATGGCTACACCTTC.

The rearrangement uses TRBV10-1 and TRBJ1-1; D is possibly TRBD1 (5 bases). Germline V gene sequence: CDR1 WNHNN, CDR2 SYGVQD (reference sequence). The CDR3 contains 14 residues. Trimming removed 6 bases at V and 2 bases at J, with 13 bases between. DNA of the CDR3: TGCGCCAGCAGATCCGGGACCAAAAACACTGAAGCTTTCTTT. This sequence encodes CASRSGTKNTEAFF.

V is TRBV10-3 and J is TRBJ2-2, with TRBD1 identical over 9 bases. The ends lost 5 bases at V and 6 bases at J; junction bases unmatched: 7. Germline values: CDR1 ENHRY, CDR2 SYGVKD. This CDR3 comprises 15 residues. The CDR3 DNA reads TGTGCCATCAGTCCGGGACAGGGAGGCTCCGGGGAGCTGTTTTTT. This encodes CAISPGQGGSGELFF.

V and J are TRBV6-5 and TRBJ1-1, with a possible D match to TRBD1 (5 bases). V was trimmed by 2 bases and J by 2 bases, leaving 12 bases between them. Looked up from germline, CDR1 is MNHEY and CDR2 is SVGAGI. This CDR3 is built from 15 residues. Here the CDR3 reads CASSYGLGVNTEAFF. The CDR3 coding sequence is TGTGCCAGCAGTTACGGTTTGGGGGTAAACACTGAAGCTTTCTTT.

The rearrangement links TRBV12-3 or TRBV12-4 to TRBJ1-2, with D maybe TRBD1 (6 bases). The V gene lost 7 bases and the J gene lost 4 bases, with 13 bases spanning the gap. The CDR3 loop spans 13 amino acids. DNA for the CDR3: TGTGCCAGCAACAGGGTCCCTTCCTATGGCTACACCTTC. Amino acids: CASNRVPSYGYTF.

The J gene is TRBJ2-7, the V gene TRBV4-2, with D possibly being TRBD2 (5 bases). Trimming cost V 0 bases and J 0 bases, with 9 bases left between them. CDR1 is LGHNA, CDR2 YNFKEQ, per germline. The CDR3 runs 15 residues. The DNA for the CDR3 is TGTGCCAGCAGCCAAGAGAGCGGTAGCTCCTACGAGCAGTACTTC. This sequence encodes CASSQESGSSYEQYF.